This T cell receptor beta chain was observed in a study of CD8 T cells in Susac syndrome. An amount of RNA that ranged from roughly 0.5 to 1 ug was reverse transcribed with random hexamers. TCR beta CDR3 was amplified by immunoSEQ covering 54 Vbeta and 13 Jbeta. TCRdb reprocessed the immunoSEQ multiplex PCR reads via MiXCR and lists one record per CDR3 protein. The top ten hold around 0.08% of the sample, which has approximately 160,000 distinct CDR3 sequences, just over 90% seen once. Germline CDR1 is SGHRS and CDR2 is YFSETQ. With 5 bases removed from V and 2 bases from J, the gap between germline ends came to 10 bases. CDR3 length equals 13 residues.

Input material: CD4+ T cells from PBMCs. The source of this sequence is a human donor in good health. The chain employs TRBV5-1 and TRBJ1-2; D might be TRBD1 (5 bases). The CDR3 region is CASSRDANYGYTF. The CDR3 DNA follows: TGCGCCAGCAGTCGGGACGCAAACTATGGCTACACCTTC.